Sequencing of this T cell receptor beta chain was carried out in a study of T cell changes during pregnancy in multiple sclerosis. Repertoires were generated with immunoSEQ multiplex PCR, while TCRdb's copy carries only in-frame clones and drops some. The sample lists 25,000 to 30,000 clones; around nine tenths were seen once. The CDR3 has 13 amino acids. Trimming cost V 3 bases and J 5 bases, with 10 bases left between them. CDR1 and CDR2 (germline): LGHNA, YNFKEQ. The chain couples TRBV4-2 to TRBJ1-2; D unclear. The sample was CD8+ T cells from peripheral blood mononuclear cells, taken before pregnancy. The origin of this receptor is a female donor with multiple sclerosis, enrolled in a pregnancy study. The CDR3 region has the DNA TGTGCCAGCAGCCAGTCGAACGGTTATGGCTACACCTTC. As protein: CASSQSNGYGYTF.